The 22 T cell receptor beta chains below were found in one sample sequenced in a study of blood T cells in healthy people across ages. A sample-barcoded 5' primer and a J-beta primer mix were used in a second PCR of roughly 6 to 11 cycles. TCRdb re-called the 5' RACE reads through MiXCR, storing one row per CDR3 protein. The repertoire holds about 1.8 million distinct CDR3 sequences, with 40% to 55% as singletons. Sequenced material: blood. All receptors come from a woman between 35 and 50 years old in good health.

About this clonotype itself: Mismatch with germline at one junction end may stem from a read error. This chain joins TRBV14 and TRBJ1-1, with TRBD1 matching over 9 bases. Germline V gene lookup returns CDR1 SGHDN and CDR2 FVKESK. This CDR3 has 14 amino acids. The CDR3 coding sequence is TGTGCCAGCAGCTGGACAGGGGCGTACACTGGAGCTTTCTTT. Translating gives CASSWTGAYTGAFF.

The V call is TRBV20-1, the J call TRBJ2-5; 12 bases map to TRBD2. The CDR3 contains 17 residues. The V segment lost 7 bases and the J segment 0 bases; nucleotides outside the gene matches: 12. Germline-derived CDR1 and CDR2 are DFQATT and SNEGSKA (reference sequence). The chain's CDR3 is CSVWTSGETEYQETQYF. DNA of the CDR3: TGCAGTGTTTGGACTAGCGGGGAGACCGAGTACCAAGAGACCCAGTACTTC.

This clonotype was detected once. This rearrangement joins TRBV15 to TRBJ2-5; D is unresolved. The V end lost 1 base, the J end lost 5 bases, and 11 bases lay between the germline ends. CDR1 is LNHNV, CDR2 YYDKDF, per germline (reference sequence). The CDR3 extends over 14 amino acids. The chain's CDR3 is CATSRARALETQYF. Written as DNA, the CDR3 is TGTGCCACCAGCAGAGCTCGGGCATTGGAGACCCAGTACTTC.

This chain links TRBV29-1 with TRBJ1-2; D call uncertain. This CDR3 region has 15 residues. Germline V gives CDR1 SQVTM, CDR2 ANQGSEA. The V end was cut by 3 bases, the J end by 4 bases, with 18 bases between. This CDR3 reads CSVDSQINGVYGYTF. The CDR3 bases are TGCAGCGTTGACTCGCAAATTAACGGGGTCTATGGCTACACCTTC.

This sequence joins TRBV12-3 or TRBV12-4 and TRBJ2-3, with a weak D call TRBD1 (6 bases). The CDR3 is made up of 16 amino acids. V lost 6 bases and J 0 bases, leaving 16 bases between the germline ends. The CDR3 here is CASRDPDSHSTDTQYF. CDR3 nucleotides: TGTGCCAGCAGGGACCCGGACAGCCATAGCACAGATACGCAGTATTTT.

The chain joins TRBV20-1 to TRBJ1-2; 7 bases match TRBD1. The CDR3 sequence is 14 residues long. CDR1 DFQATT and CDR2 SNEGSKA come from the germline V gene (reference sequence). Trimming at V came to 3 bases and at J to 1 base, leaving 5 bases not matched to a gene. The CDR3, as DNA: TGCAGTGCTAGCAGACAGGGATATAACTATGGCTACACCTTC. It specifies CSASRQGYNYGYTF.

This chain joins TRBV20-1 and TRBJ1-6, with D possibly being TRBD1 (6 bases). The V gene lost 3 bases and the J gene lost 7 bases, with 10 bases spanning the gap. The germline gives CDR1 DFQATT, CDR2 SNEGSKA (reference sequence). The CDR3 contains 13 residues. CDR3 DNA sequence: TGCAGTGCTAGTCAGGGGCCGAATTCACCCCTCCACTTT. It codes for CSASQGPNSPLHF.

The rearrangement links TRBV10-3 to TRBJ2-1; D is possibly TRBD1 (6 bases). The DNA end lines up better with TRBJ2-7; the J call may be wrong. The germline V gene has CDR1 ENHRY and CDR2 SYGVKD. The CDR3 has 16 amino acids. CDR3 residues: CAISDPDRSSYNEQYF. The CDR3 DNA is TGTGCCATCAGTGACCCCGACAGGTCTTCCTACAATGAGCAGTACTTC.

The chain joins TRBV7-2 to TRBJ2-7, with D unclear. With 3 bases removed from V and 0 bases from J, the gap between germline ends came to 9 bases. This CDR3 has 14 amino acids. Germline V lookup: CDR1 SGHTA, CDR2 FQGNSA. The CDR3 loop is CASSFQLSSYEQYF. The CDR3 nucleotides are TGTGCCAGCAGCTTCCAACTAAGCTCCTACGAGCAGTACTTC.

This clonotype was seen a single time. The rearrangement uses TRBV28 and TRBJ2-5, with D unresolved. The CDR3 consists of 15 residues. Germline-derived CDR1 and CDR2 are MDHEN and SYDVKM. V shed 5 bases and J shed 1 base, with 14 bases lying between them. The CDR3 protein is CASSPLANTQETQYF. CDR3 DNA sequence: TGTGCCAGCAGTCCCCTGGCTAACACCCAAGAGACCCAGTACTTC. The full variable domain, rest sourced from reference TRBV28 and TRBJ2-5, is DVKVTQSSRYLVKRTGEKVFLECVQDMDHENMFWYRQDPGLGLRLIYFSYDVKMKEKGDIPEGYSVSREKKERFSLILESASTNQTSMYLCASSPLANTQETQYFGPGTRLLVL.

The rearrangement uses TRBV7-2 and TRBJ2-4; D is undetermined. This CDR3 is 12 amino acids long. The germline V gene encodes CDR1 SGHTA and CDR2 FQGNSA. V was trimmed by 5 bases and J by 8 bases, leaving 10 bases between them. CDR3 DNA: TGTGCCAGCAGCCGGGCCTCTCACATTCAGTACTTC. Its protein is CASSRASHIQYF.

V usage is TRBV6-4 and J usage is TRBJ2-1; D is unclear. The CDR3 has 13 amino acids. Germline V CDR1 and CDR2: MRHNA, SNTAGT. Trimming left V 6 bases short and J 6 bases short, with 12 bases between. CDR3 region: CASSSDKTNEQFF. The CDR3 bases are TGTGCCAGCAGCAGCGACAAAACCAATGAGCAGTTCTTC.

The chain combines TRBV20-1 with TRBJ1-1; 10 nucleotides match TRBD1. Germline CDR1 is DFQATT and CDR2 is SNEGSKA (reference sequence). The trim removed 3 bases at V and 0 bases at J, leaving 10 bases unmatched. This CDR3 has 17 residues. The DNA of the CDR3 is TGCAGTGCTAGGTTGGGACAGGGGAGATTAATGAACACTGAAGCTTTCTTT. Protein product: CSARLGQGRLMNTEAFF.

There are a few counts of this clonotype. The chain is built from TRBV28 and TRBJ2-3; D not certain. Germline CDR1 MDHEN, CDR2 SYDVKM. Trimming took 9 bases from V and 4 from J, leaving 14 bases between them. CDR3 size: 13 residues. Written as DNA, the CDR3 is TGTGCCAGTTCGCCGCCGAATCCAGATACGCAGTATTTT. This gives the protein CASSPPNPDTQYF.

The V gene is TRBV7-9, the J gene TRBJ1-2, with 12 bases identical to TRBD1. This CDR3 has 15 residues. The ends lost 5 bases at V and 7 bases at J; junction bases unmatched: 8. CDR1 SEHNR and CDR2 FQNEAQ come from the germline V gene (reference sequence). The CDR3 nucleotides read TGTGCCAGCAGCCCACGGGACAGGGGGCTAAGTGGCTACACCTTC. It encodes CASSPRDRGLSGYTF.

V usage is TRBV29-1 and J usage is TRBJ2-3; D is perhaps TRBD1 (5 bases). There are 15 residues in the CDR3. Germline loops: CDR1 SQVTM, CDR2 ANQGSEA. The V end was cut by 4 bases, the J end by 0 bases, with 14 bases between. The CDR3 loop is CSVVPATVSTDTQYF. The CDR3 DNA is TGCAGCGTTGTCCCCGCGACAGTTAGCACAGATACGCAGTATTTT.

This chain links TRBV15 with TRBJ1-1; tentatively, D is TRBD1 (6 bases). The CDR3 contains 15 residues. The V end was cut by 0 bases, the J end by 0 bases, with 8 bases between. Per the germline V gene, CDR1 is LNHNV and CDR2 is YYDKDF (reference sequence). DNA for the CDR3: TGTGCCACCAGCAGAGACGGGGGGCTGAACACTGAAGCTTTCTTT. Translating gives CATSRDGGLNTEAFF.

This rearrangement joins TRBV5-1 to TRBJ1-1, with D perhaps TRBD1 (6 bases). V was pared by 0 bases and J by 3 bases, with 12 bases between. The CDR3 has 15 residues. Germline-derived CDR1 and CDR2 are SGHRS and YFSETQ. CDR3: CASSLDGAGDTEAFF. CDR3 nucleotide sequence: TGCGCCAGCAGCTTGGACGGAGCAGGGGACACTGAAGCTTTCTTT.

This clonotype has a handful of counts. The chain recombines TRBV5-6 with TRBJ2-1; D is ambiguous. CDR1 SGHDT and CDR2 YYEEEE come from the germline V gene. The V end lost 3 bases, the J end lost 5 bases, and 12 bases lay between the germline ends. This CDR3 spans 14 amino acids. Here the CDR3 reads CASSWGLKNNEQFF. CDR3 sequence (DNA): TGTGCCAGCAGCTGGGGATTAAAAAACAATGAGCAGTTCTTC.

This chain joins TRBV27 and TRBJ2-6; D possibly corresponds to TRBD1 (6 bases). In germline, CDR1 is MNHEY, CDR2 SMNVEV (reference sequence). The length of the CDR3 is 20 residues. Trimming stripped 3 bases from V and 0 bases from J, with 21 bases between. The CDR3 is CASSFLGTFPSDSGANVLTF. In DNA form, the CDR3 reads TGTGCCAGCAGTTTCCTCGGGACATTTCCATCCGACTCTGGGGCCAACGTCCTGACTTTC.

This clonotype was observed a few times. The chain recombines TRBV20-1 with TRBJ2-7, with D tentatively TRBD2 (6 bases). Germline V gene data show CDR1 as DFQATT and CDR2 as SNEGSKA (reference sequence). V lost 8 bases to trimming and J lost 7 bases, with 30 bases between them. The CDR3 spans 16 residues. CDR3 sequence: CSSPRGPSRIGGEQYF. The CDR3 DNA reads as TGCAGTTCCCCAAGGGGACCCTCCCGGATCGGGGGTGAGCAGTACTTC.

This clonotype was detected a few times. This rearrangement joins TRBV7-9 to TRBJ2-7, with 11 nucleotides matching TRBD1. The CDR3 covers 15 residues. Trimming cost V 6 bases and J 2 bases; bases outside gene matches: 6. CDR1 SEHNR and CDR2 FQNEAQ come from the germline V gene (reference sequence). CDR3 in amino acids: CASSTRTGGPYEQYF. The CDR3 bases are TGTGCCAGCAGTACCCGGACAGGGGGCCCCTACGAGCAGTACTTC.